This T cell receptor beta chain was sequenced in a study of blood T cell repertoires in COVID-19. There are a few counts of this clone. Within 2 weeks before study entry, exposed participants met a COVID-19 case. V gave up 0 bases and J gave up 8 bases; unmatched junction bases: 0. Germline-derived CDR1 and CDR2 are GTSNPN and SVGIG (reference sequence). This CDR3 spans 12 amino acids. As processed by the authors: Amplifying reference gene primers gave estimates of nucleated cell counts. This table comes from immunoSEQ multiplex PCR, and its TCRdb copy is limited to in-frame clones, with some not included. The V and J calls and clone size are taken from that table; D and trimming were inferred from the DNA. Here the sample spans 200,000 to 250,000 clones, over 80% being singletons.

The TCR originated in a man aged 50-60 years who had been exposed to COVID-19. The chain couples TRBV30 to TRBJ1-4; 7 nucleotides align to TRBD1. Sequenced: PBMCs or T cells enriched from blood (not recorded which). CDR3: CAWSVQGEKLFF. In nucleotides, the CDR3 is TGTGCCTGGAGTGTACAGGGGGAAAAACTGTTTTTT.